The next 32 T cell receptor beta chains were all read from a single sample in a study of cytotoxic CD8 clonotypes in ibrutinib-treated CLL. Libraries were prepared by immunoSEQ multiplex PCR; TCRdb keeps only in-frame clonotypes and omits some of them. The sample records 150,000 to 200,000 clones, around 80% being singletons. The starting material was PBMCs, obtained after 24 months of ibrutinib treatment. These receptors all come from a human donor with chronic lymphocytic leukemia.

This rearrangement joins TRBV7-2 to TRBJ1-1; D ambiguous. Trimming removed 6 bases at V and 1 base at J, with 12 bases between. Germline values: CDR1 SGHTA, CDR2 FQGNSA. The CDR3 totals 14 residues. For the CDR3, the DNA is TGTGCCAGCAGGAACACTAGGAAGAACACTGAAGCTTTCTTT. Its translation is CASRNTRKNTEAFF. Using reference TRBV7-2 and TRBJ1-1 for the parts outside the CDR3, the full variable domain is GAGVSQSPSNKVTEKGKDVELRCDPISGHTALYWYRQSLGQGLEFLIYFQGNSAPDKSGLPSDRFSAERTGGSVSTLTIQRTQQEDSAVYLCASRNTRKNTEAFFGQGTRLTVV.

V gene TRBV6-5 combines with J gene TRBJ2-7, with 14 bases identical to TRBD2. The CDR3 length is 15 residues. Looked up from germline, CDR1 is MNHEY and CDR2 is SVGAGI. After removal of 2 bases from V and 6 bases from J, the junction contained 3 bases not matched to a gene. The chain's CDR3 is CASSYGTSGSGEQYF. The CDR3 DNA sequence: TGTGCCAGCAGTTACGGGACTAGCGGGAGTGGCGAGCAGTACTTC.

The chain joins TRBV6-6 to TRBJ2-2, with 9 bases matching TRBD1. Per the germline V gene, CDR1 is MNHNY and CDR2 is SVGAGI (reference sequence). V lost 6 bases, J lost 3 bases, and 2 bases stayed unmatched. The length of the CDR3 is 14 residues. CDR3 residues: CASRRTGDTGELFF. The CDR3 DNA reads TGTGCCAGCAGAAGGACAGGGGACACCGGGGAGCTGTTTTTT.

The table lists this clone with a count of one. J is TRBJ2-1 and V is TRBV5-4; 8 bases match TRBD1. There are 15 residues in the CDR3. After removal of 4 bases from V and 3 bases from J, the junction contained 6 bases not matched to a gene. CDR1 SGHNT and CDR2 YYREEE come from the germline V gene (reference sequence). CDR3 loop: CASSLAGGNYNEQFF. The CDR3 bases are TGTGCCAGCAGCCTGGCAGGGGGCAACTACAATGAGCAGTTCTTC.

V and J are TRBV7-2 and TRBJ2-7; 9 bases line up with TRBD1. CDR3 length: 14 amino acids. Germline CDR1 SGHTA, CDR2 FQGNSA. After removal of 5 bases from V and 4 bases from J, the junction contained 6 bases not matched to a gene. CDR3 coding DNA: TGTGCCAGCAGCAGTACAGGGGGCGCGTACGAGCAGTACTTC. Translating gives CASSSTGGAYEQYF.

The genes are TRBV18 and TRBJ1-3; D not certain. There are 13 residues in the CDR3. V was pared by 4 bases and J by 3 bases, with 7 bases between. Germline V CDR1 and CDR2: KGHSH, LQKENI. CDR3: CASSQSFGNTIYF. The CDR3 DNA follows: TGTGCCAGCTCACAGAGCTTTGGAAACACCATATATTTT.

This clone has just a few counts. The gene calls are TRBV2 and TRBJ1-6; possibly TRBD1 for D (6 bases). CDR3 length equals 14 residues. V was clipped by 1 base and J by 16 bases, with 17 bases between them. Germline assignment: CDR1 SNHLY and CDR2 FYNNEI. CDR3 region: CASSEDGGRGPLHF. The CDR3 DNA follows: TGTGCCAGCAGTGAAGATGGAGGCAGGGGCCCACTCCACTTT. The variable domain in full, completed from reference TRBV2 and TRBJ1-6, reads EPEVTQTPSHQVTQMGQEVILRCVPISNHLYFYWYRQILGQKVEFLVSFYNNEISEKSEIFDDQFSVERPDGSNFTLKIRSTKLEDSAMYFCASSEDGGRGPLHFGNGTRLTVT.

DNA of the CDR3: TGTGCCAGCAGTCTTACAGGCTCGAGCTCCTACGAGCAGTACTTC. Amino acids: CASSLTGSSSYEQYF. The J gene is TRBJ2-7, the V gene TRBV6-5; D may be TRBD1 (5 bases). Germline-derived CDR1 and CDR2 are MNHEY and SVGAGI. The CDR3 length is 15 residues. Trimming took off 5 bases at V and 0 bases at J, with 14 bases between the two ends.

In its sample, this clone was seen a few times. The V gene is TRBV6-5, the J gene TRBJ2-1; D gene unclear. Germline CDR1 MNHEY, CDR2 SVGAGI. V gave up 7 bases and J gave up 0 bases, with 7 bases separating them. The CDR3 spans 13 residues. This CDR3 reads CASTFGSYNEQFF. As DNA, the CDR3 is TGTGCCAGCACCTTTGGCTCCTACAATGAGCAGTTCTTC.

The chain carries TRBV6-6 and TRBJ2-7; TRBD1 matches 9 bases. The CDR3 is made up of 15 amino acids. The V segment lost 4 bases and the J segment 6 bases; nucleotides outside the gene matches: 10. CDR1 is MNHNY and CDR2 is SVGAGI in the germline V gene (reference sequence). The CDR3 protein is CASSFPGGQGFEQYF. The CDR3 nucleotides are TGTGCCAGCAGTTTTCCCGGAGGACAGGGGTTCGAGCAGTACTTC.

Only one count was recorded for this clone. The genes are TRBV2 and TRBJ1-2; TRBD1 matches 8 bases. CDR3 size: 12 residues. Losses at the gene ends were 5 bases for V and 6 bases for J; bases not matched to a gene: 2. Germline CDR1 is SNHLY and CDR2 is FYNNEI. The CDR3 nucleotides are TGTGCCAGCAGTACGGACAGGGATGGCTACACCTTC. It translates to CASSTDRDGYTF.

This sequence joins TRBV9 and TRBJ1-2; D perhaps matches TRBD1 (5 bases). CDR1 is SGDLS and CDR2 is YYNGEE in the germline V gene. The CDR3 totals 17 residues. V shed 0 bases and J shed 2 bases, with 17 bases lying between them. The CDR3 DNA follows: TGTGCCAGCAGCGTAGAAAAGGACAAGGGCTCCAACTATGGCTACACCTTC. Translated: CASSVEKDKGSNYGYTF.

The chain is built from TRBV27 and TRBJ2-3; 12 bases agree with TRBD2. Trimming at V came to 5 bases and at J to 2 bases, leaving 8 bases not matched to a gene. This CDR3 region has 17 residues. CDR1 is MNHEY and CDR2 is SMNVEV in the germline V gene (reference sequence). CDR3 amino acids: CASSRTRTSGITDTQYF. The CDR3 region has the DNA TGTGCCAGCAGTCGGACAAGGACTAGCGGGATCACAGATACGCAGTATTTT.

This chain connects TRBV11-2 to TRBJ2-1; D ambiguous. Germline CDR1 SGHAT, CDR2 FQNNGV. Trimming left V 6 bases short and J 6 bases short, with 12 bases between. The CDR3 contains 13 residues. The CDR3 here is CASRGQPFNEQFF. CDR3 sequence (DNA): TGTGCCAGCAGGGGTCAGCCCTTCAATGAGCAGTTCTTC.

This rearrangement joins TRBV12-5 to TRBJ2-1, with D possibly being TRBD1 (7 bases). Between the trimmed V and J ends, which lost 4 bases and 5 bases, there was a span of 18 bases. Germline V gene data show CDR1 as LGHNT and CDR2 as FRNRAP. The CDR3 is 16 amino acids. This CDR3 reads CASGSPQGGSHNEQFF. The CDR3 bases are TGTGCTAGTGGTTCCCCCCAGGGGGGTTCACACAATGAGCAGTTCTTC.

This clone occurred once. The chain has TRBV11-3 and TRBJ2-1, with 8 bases matching TRBD2. The V segment lost 5 bases and the J segment 6 bases; nucleotides outside the gene matches: 9. The CDR3 loop spans 15 amino acids. The V gene's germline CDR1 is SGHNT and CDR2 YENEEA. This CDR3 is CASSPSGTSVNEQFF. DNA for the CDR3: TGTGCCAGCAGCCCGTCCGGGACTAGTGTCAATGAGCAGTTCTTC. The full variable domain, rest sourced from reference TRBV11-3 and TRBJ2-1, is EAGVVQSPRYKIIEKKQPVAFWCNPISGHNTLYWYLQNLGQGPELLIRYENEEAVDDSQLPKDRFSAERLKGVDSTLKIQPAELGDSAVYLCASSPSGTSVNEQFFGPGTRLTVL.

The chain couples TRBV19 to TRBJ2-1; D is possibly TRBD1 or TRBD2 (5 bases each). The V and J ends lost 7 bases and 0 bases respectively, with 16 bases between them. Germline assignment: CDR1 LNHDA and CDR2 SQIVND (reference sequence). The CDR3 covers 16 residues. DNA of the CDR3: TGTGCCAGTACCCCTGGGACGGGGAGCTCCTACAATGAGCAGTTCTTC. Protein sequence: CASTPGTGSSYNEQFF.

This chain connects TRBV6-6 to TRBJ1-1, with D possibly matching TRBD1 (6 bases). The ends were cut back, 5 bases at V and 6 bases at J, with 22 bases in the middle. Germline CDR1 and CDR2: MNHNY and SVGAGI (reference sequence). CDR3 length: 16 amino acids. CDR3 in amino acids: CASSIIQGRSRSEAFF. The CDR3 region has the DNA TGTGCCAGCAGTATAATACAGGGTAGGAGTCGATCTGAAGCTTTCTTT.

The V and J genes are TRBV5-4 and TRBJ2-5, with D tentatively TRBD2 (7 bases). The V end lost 0 bases, the J end lost 3 bases, and 15 bases lay between the germline ends. CDR3 length: 16 amino acids. The V gene's germline CDR1 is SGHNT and CDR2 YYREEE (reference sequence). The DNA for the CDR3 is TGTGCCAGCAGCTTGGCCGGAACAGGGACTAAAGAGACCCAGTACTTC. Protein product: CASSLAGTGTKETQYF.

This chain links TRBV25-1 with TRBJ2-5; the match to TRBD2 covers 12 bases. Looked up from germline, CDR1 is MGHDK and CDR2 is SYGVNS. CDR3 length equals 17 residues. The V segment lost 3 bases and the J segment 5 bases; nucleotides outside the gene matches: 10. Here the CDR3 reads CASSDWTSGVVGETQYF. CDR3 bases: TGTGCCAGCAGTGATTGGACTAGCGGGGTGGTGGGGGAGACCCAGTACTTC.

This clone has more than one count but fewer than ten. The V call is TRBV19, the J call TRBJ1-2, with 8 nucleotides matching TRBD1. This CDR3 contains 13 residues. Looked up from germline, CDR1 is LNHDA and CDR2 is SQIVND (reference sequence). The V segment lost 11 bases and the J segment 2 bases; nucleotides outside the gene matches: 7. The CDR3 reads CASGQGVNYGYTF. In nucleotides, the CDR3 is TGTGCCTCCGGACAGGGCGTGAACTATGGCTACACCTTC.

This chain connects TRBV19 to TRBJ2-3; D could derive from TRBD1 or TRBD2 (5 bases each). The CDR3 runs to 16 residues. Trimming took off 6 bases at V and 1 base at J, with 17 bases between the two ends. The germline V gene encodes CDR1 LNHDA and CDR2 SQIVND (reference sequence). The chain's CDR3 is CASRSSKGRGTDTQYF. The DNA of the CDR3 is TGTGCCAGTAGGTCCTCGAAGGGGCGGGGCACAGATACGCAGTATTTT.

With respect to this clone: Germline is not matched at one junction end, which may reflect a read error. This rearrangement joins TRBV6-1 to TRBJ2-7, with TRBD2 matching over 10 bases. The length of the CDR3 is 13 residues. Germline-derived CDR1 and CDR2 are MNHNS and SASEGT. The CDR3 DNA follows: TGTGCCAGCAGTCCGACCCTAGCGGGAGAGCGGAGCTTC. Translating gives CASSPTLAGERSF.

The V gene is TRBV5-1, the J gene TRBJ1-1, with no clear D. V was trimmed by 3 bases and J by 1 base, leaving 7 bases between them. The CDR3 contains 13 residues. Per germline, CDR1 SGHRS and CDR2 YFSETQ. CDR3 nucleotides: TGCGCCAGCAGCTACAGTGGGAACACTGAAGCTTTCTTT. Its translation is CASSYSGNTEAFF.

V gene TRBV30 combines with J gene TRBJ1-3; D uncertain. The CDR3 is 14 amino acids. Germline values: CDR1 GTSNPN, CDR2 SVGIG (reference sequence). The V and J ends lost 4 bases and 0 bases respectively, with 10 bases between them. In DNA, the CDR3 is TGTGCCTGGACTCGCGGTGGCTCTGGAAACACCATATATTTT. Encoded protein: CAWTRGGSGNTIYF.

This chain uses TRBV5-1 with TRBJ1-2; no definite D call. Trimming removed 1 base from V and 0 bases from J, with 10 bases in between. This CDR3 spans 15 amino acids. CDR1 is SGHRS and CDR2 is YFSETQ in the germline V gene. CDR3 in amino acids: CASSLYPKTNYGYTF. In DNA, the CDR3 is TGCGCCAGCAGCTTGTATCCCAAGACTAACTATGGCTACACCTTC.

The rearrangement links TRBV28 to TRBJ1-5; D is uncertain. Between the trimmed V and J ends, which lost 6 bases and 2 bases, there was a span of 8 bases. Germline loops: CDR1 MDHEN, CDR2 SYDVKM. The CDR3 loop spans 13 amino acids. DNA for the CDR3: TGTGCCAGCAGGAGTGTGGGCAATCAGCCCCAGCATTTT. Its protein product is CASRSVGNQPQHF.

The chain combines TRBV7-9 with TRBJ2-2, with a possible D match to TRBD2 (6 bases). CDR3 size: 15 residues. Germline-derived CDR1 and CDR2 are SEHNR and FQNEAQ (reference sequence). V was pared by 5 bases and J by 6 bases, with 16 bases between. The CDR3, as DNA: TGTGCCAGCAGCCCCGGGACTTCGAAGGCCGGGGAGCTGTTTTTT. Translation: CASSPGTSKAGELFF.

This chain joins TRBV27 and TRBJ1-1; D unresolved. V lost 5 bases and J 1 base, leaving 11 bases between the germline ends. CDR3 length: 14 amino acids. Germline loops: CDR1 MNHEY, CDR2 SMNVEV (reference sequence). CDR3 DNA: TGTGCCAGCAGTGTCGCCGGTTGGAACACTGAAGCTTTCTTT. This encodes CASSVAGWNTEAFF.

The CDR3 coding sequence is TGTGCCAGCAGCTTAGTAGCGACCTCCTACGAGCAGTACTTC. As protein: CASSLVATSYEQYF. The rearrangement joins TRBV7-2 to TRBJ2-7; maybe TRBD2 (5 bases). This CDR3 is built from 14 residues. Germline CDR1 reads SGHTA; CDR2 reads FQGNSA. V was clipped by 1 base and J by 0 bases, with 7 bases between them.

This clone turned up a few times. The J gene is TRBJ2-1, the V gene TRBV4-2; 9 bases match TRBD2. Trimming removed 1 base from V and 3 bases from J; junction bases left unmatched: 4. The CDR3 is made up of 16 amino acids. Germline lookup yields CDR1 LGHNA and CDR2 YNFKEQ. DNA of the CDR3: TGTGCCAGCAGCCAAGCTTTGCGGGAGGGCTACAATGAGCAGTTCTTC. Translating it yields CASSQALREGYNEQFF.

This chain connects TRBV28 to TRBJ2-5; no clear D. V was pared by 5 bases and J by 5 bases, with 15 bases between. In germline, CDR1 is MDHEN, CDR2 SYDVKM. The length of the CDR3 is 14 residues. The CDR3, as DNA: TGTGCCAGCAGTCCCCCGGCCCTGAGGGAGACCCAGTACTTC. It encodes CASSPPALRETQYF.